Each of the 26 T cell receptor beta chains below was sequenced from the same sample in a study of neurological immune-mediated disorders. From the 5' RACE reads, TCRdb called clonotypes with MiXCR, one entry per CDR3 protein. Counted here are 71,000 or so distinct CDR3 sequences, roughly 15% occurring once; the ten biggest clones make up about 4.5%. Time point reported: longitudinal time-point 1 (baseline). The specimen sequenced was PBMCs. These receptors were taken from a female donor with HTLV-1-associated myelopathy (HAM/TSP).

The table lists this clonotype with many counts. The V and J genes are TRBV20-1 and TRBJ1-1; D gene uncertain. The germline V and J ends were trimmed by 0 bases and 1 base, with 12 bases remaining between them. Germline V CDR1 and CDR2: DFQATT, SNEGSKA (reference sequence). The CDR3 length is 15 residues. The chain's CDR3 is CSARDRSRPNTEAFF. In DNA, the CDR3 is TGCAGTGCTAGAGACCGCAGCAGACCGAACACTGAAGCTTTCTTT.

This clonotype has ten or more counts. V usage is TRBV5-4 and J usage is TRBJ2-7; 7 bases map to TRBD1. CDR3 size: 14 residues. V lost 2 bases, J lost 2 bases, and 4 bases stayed unmatched. The V gene's germline CDR1 is SGHNT and CDR2 YYREEE (reference sequence). The CDR3 DNA reads TGTGCCAGCAGCTTACGGGACAGCGCCTACGAGCAGTACTTC. Amino acid sequence: CASSLRDSAYEQYF. Based on the CDR3 plus reference TRBV5-4 and TRBJ2-7, the full variable domain is ETGVTQSPTHLIKTRGQQVTLRCSSQSGHNTVSWYQQALGQGPQFIFQYYREEENGRGNFPPRFSGLQFPNYSSELNVNALELDDSALYLCASSLRDSAYEQYFGPGTRLTVT.

This clonotype was counted at least ten times. V and J are TRBV7-3 and TRBJ2-5; D not resolved. This CDR3 has 13 residues. Germline loops: CDR1 SGHTA, CDR2 FQGTGA. Trimming pared 1 base from V and 4 bases from J, leaving 7 bases between. DNA of the CDR3: TGTGCCAGCAGCTTAATGCACCTAGAGACCCAGTACTTC. Translated: CASSLMHLETQYF. Full variable domain (missing parts from reference TRBV7-3 and TRBJ2-5): GAGVSQTPSNKVTEKGKYVELRCDPISGHTALYWYRQSLGQGPEFLIYFQGTGAADDSGLPNDRFFAVRPEGSVSTLKIQRTERGDSAVYLCASSLMHLETQYFGPGTRLLVL.

The chain recombines TRBV2 with TRBJ2-7; 9 bases are a match to TRBD2. V trimming: 1 base; J trimming: 4 bases; junction bases outside the gene matches: 5. The CDR3 runs 15 residues. From germline, CDR1 is SNHLY and CDR2 FYNNEI. CDR3 in amino acids: CASSEELAGAYEQYF. The CDR3 region has the DNA TGTGCCAGCAGTGAAGAACTAGCGGGCGCGTACGAGCAGTACTTC.

CDR3 sequence (DNA): TGCAGTGCTAGAGATCTCAGCGGGGGGAACACCGGGGAGCTGTTTTTT. It encodes CSARDLSGGNTGELFF. V and J are TRBV20-1 and TRBJ2-2; TRBD2 matches 8 bases. Unmatched junction bases numbered 4, after V lost 0 bases and J lost 1 base. The CDR3 sequence is 16 residues long. CDR1 DFQATT and CDR2 SNEGSKA come from the germline V gene (reference sequence).

This clonotype has at least ten counts. The chain has TRBV12-5 and TRBJ1-1; D remains unclear. Deletions cut 1 base from V and 4 bases from J, with 7 bases between. CDR1 and CDR2 from the germline V gene are LGHNT and FRNRAP. The CDR3 loop spans 13 amino acids. CDR3 residues: CASGLEFGTEAFF. The CDR3 bases are TGTGCTAGTGGTTTGGAGTTCGGCACTGAAGCTTTCTTT.

There are many counts of this clonotype. This chain joins TRBV5-1 and TRBJ2-3, with 11 bases fitting TRBD2. The CDR3 loop spans 15 amino acids. Germline CDR1 reads SGHRS; CDR2 reads YFSETQ. V was pared by 7 bases and J by 4 bases, with 8 bases of the junction left unmatched. This CDR3 is CASGLSGRAPDTQYF. CDR3 DNA sequence: TGCGCCAGCGGCCTTAGCGGGAGGGCCCCAGATACGCAGTATTTT. Complete variable domain (other parts from reference TRBV5-1 and TRBJ2-3): KAGVTQTPRYLIKTRGQQVTLSCSPISGHRSVSWYQQTPGQGLQFLFEYFSETQRNKGNFPGRFSGRQFSNSRSEMNVSTLELGDSALYLCASGLSGRAPDTQYFGPGTRLTVL.

This clonotype came up many times. The rearrangement links TRBV11-2 to TRBJ1-5; D remains unclear. With 4 bases removed from V and 2 bases from J, the gap between germline ends came to 15 bases. Germline V gives CDR1 SGHAT, CDR2 FQNNGV. The CDR3 spans 16 residues. CDR3 nucleotide sequence: TGTGCCAGCAGCTCCCGGGCGGGTATCGGCAATCAGCCCCAGCATTTT. It yields the protein CASSSRAGIGNQPQHF.

The gene calls are TRBV9 and TRBJ2-7, with 10 positions matching TRBD1. The CDR3 spans 14 residues. Germline CDR1 is SGDLS and CDR2 is YYNGEE. V gave up 3 bases and J gave up 2 bases; unmatched junction bases: 2. The CDR3 spells CASSETGGTYEQYF. The CDR3 region has the DNA TGTGCCAGCAGCGAGACAGGGGGCACCTACGAGCAGTACTTC.

This clonotype appeared many times. This sequence joins TRBV20-1 and TRBJ2-7; D perhaps matches TRBD2 (6 bases). Germline loops: CDR1 DFQATT, CDR2 SNEGSKA (reference sequence). CDR3 length: 14 amino acids. Between the trimmed V and J ends, which lost 6 bases and 0 bases, there was a span of 15 bases. As DNA, the CDR3 is TGCAGTGCCAGGAAACCGGGAGTCTCCTACGAGCAGTACTTC. Translated: CSARKPGVSYEQYF.

This clonotype came up once. The chain joins TRBV18 to TRBJ2-7, with 10 bases that match TRBD2. The CDR3 contains 18 residues. The germline CDR1 and CDR2 sequences are KGHSH and LQKENI. The V segment lost 2 bases and the J segment 2 bases; nucleotides outside the gene matches: 12. The CDR3 DNA sequence: TGTGCCAGCTCACCAATTAATCTTCTAGCGGGGGTACCCTACGAGCAGTACTTC. It translates to CASSPINLLAGVPYEQYF.

This clonotype was recorded at least ten times. The J gene is TRBJ2-1, the V gene TRBV2, with 9 bases lining up with TRBD1. The CDR3 has 16 residues. With 6 bases clipped from V and 7 bases from J, the junction kept 13 bases outside the gene matches. Germline-derived CDR1 and CDR2 are SNHLY and FYNNEI. CDR3 in amino acids: CASRQGSGTGTNEQFF. The CDR3 DNA reads as TGTGCCAGCAGGCAAGGATCCGGGACAGGGACGAATGAGCAGTTCTTC.

This clonotype was observed many times. The V and J genes are TRBV5-1 and TRBJ1-6; D unclear. This CDR3 region has 12 residues. The V end was cut by 0 bases, the J end by 9 bases, with 4 bases between. Germline V gene sequence: CDR1 SGHRS, CDR2 YFSETQ. The chain's CDR3 is CASSLDGSPLHF. CDR3 nucleotides: TGCGCCAGCAGCTTGGACGGTTCACCCCTCCACTTT.

A note on this clonotype: The junction differs from germline at one of its ends, possibly a read error. The CDR3 here is CASRDAGTAMGNTQSF. DNA of the CDR3: TGTGCCAGTAGGGACGCCGGGACGGCTATGGGAAATACGCAGTCTTTT. The J gene is TRBJ2-3, the V gene TRBV27; D possibly uses TRBD1 or TRBD2 (5 bases each). Per germline, CDR1 MNHEY and CDR2 SMNVEV (reference sequence). This CDR3 comprises 16 residues.

This clonotype was seen ten or more times. The chain combines TRBV20-1 with TRBJ2-5, with TRBD2 matching 7 bases. The CDR3 runs to 13 residues. Trimming removed 3 bases from V and 4 bases from J; junction bases left unmatched: 5. CDR1 is DFQATT and CDR2 is SNEGSKA in the germline V gene (reference sequence). The CDR3 DNA is TGCAGTGCTAGGGCTAGCGGTCTAGAGACCCAGTACTTC. This encodes CSARASGLETQYF.

This clonotype was seen at least ten times. The gene calls are TRBV29-1 and TRBJ2-7; D call uncertain. The CDR3 runs 14 residues. Germline V gives CDR1 SQVTM, CDR2 ANQGSEA. Trimming shortened V by 3 bases and J by 2 bases, and 14 bases separated the two germline ends. CDR3: CSVEWSGNTYEQYF. For the CDR3, the DNA is TGCAGCGTTGAGTGGAGTGGGAATACCTACGAGCAGTACTTC.

Ten or more counts support this clonotype. The CDR3 DNA is TGTGCCAGCAGCGGGAGGGGGAGCACAGATACGCAGTATTTT. It is translated as CASSGRGSTDTQYF. V and J are TRBV9 and TRBJ2-3, with D perhaps being TRBD1 or TRBD2 (6 bases each). Per the germline V gene, CDR1 is SGDLS and CDR2 is YYNGEE. The CDR3 consists of 14 residues. Trimming cost V 3 bases and J 0 bases, with 8 bases left between them.

The CDR3 here is CASSFGQAGDTQYF. CDR3 nucleotides: TGCGCCAGCAGCTTCGGACAGGCGGGGGATACGCAGTATTTT. V and J are TRBV5-1 and TRBJ2-3, with D possibly being TRBD1 (7 bases). Germline V gene lookup returns CDR1 SGHRS and CDR2 YFSETQ. Trimming took 2 bases from V and 6 from J, leaving 13 bases between them. The CDR3 runs to 14 residues.

This clonotype was seen repeatedly, ten times or more. V gene TRBV10-3 combines with J gene TRBJ1-3; 9 bases are shared with TRBD1. This CDR3 is 15 amino acids long. The germline CDR1 and CDR2 sequences are ENHRY and SYGVKD. With 5 bases clipped from V and 2 bases from J, the junction kept 4 bases outside the gene matches. CDR3 sequence reads: CAISPGQGAGNTIYF. CDR3 coding DNA: TGTGCCATCAGTCCGGGACAGGGAGCTGGAAACACCATATATTTT.

This clonotype appeared many times. The chain couples TRBV28 to TRBJ1-5; D remains ambiguous. The CDR3 loop spans 14 amino acids. Germline V gene sequence: CDR1 MDHEN, CDR2 SYDVKM. V was cut by 2 bases and J by 5 bases, with 10 bases left in between. The CDR3, as DNA: TGTGCCAGCAGTTTAGAGGGCGGGCATCAGCCCCAGCATTTT. It encodes CASSLEGGHQPQHF.

In its sample, this clonotype was seen a few times. The chain carries TRBV5-1 and TRBJ2-1, with D perhaps given as TRBD1 or TRBD2 (6 bases each). The V and J ends lost 4 bases and 8 bases respectively, with 13 bases between them. Germline assignment: CDR1 SGHRS and CDR2 YFSETQ. The CDR3 runs 13 residues. Written as DNA, the CDR3 is TGCGCCAGCAGCGACGGGGGCCTTGATGAGCAGTTCTTC. Translation gives CASSDGGLDEQFF. Supplemented by reference TRBV5-1 and TRBJ2-1, the full variable domain reads KAGVTQTPRYLIKTRGQQVTLSCSPISGHRSVSWYQQTPGQGLQFLFEYFSETQRNKGNFPGRFSGRQFSNSRSEMNVSTLELGDSALYLCASSDGGLDEQFFGPGTRLTVL.

V and J are TRBV10-3 and TRBJ2-1, with 11 positions matching TRBD2. CDR1 and CDR2 from the germline V gene are ENHRY and SYGVKD. Trimming cost V 4 bases and J 5 bases; bases outside gene matches: 13. CDR3 length: 18 amino acids. CDR3 coding DNA: TGTGCCATCAGTGCGCCCGGCCCGACTAGCGGGGTACACAATGAGCAGTTCTTC. Its protein product is CAISAPGPTSGVHNEQFF.

Many counts were recorded for this clonotype. V is TRBV11-1 and J is TRBJ2-7; 11 bases match TRBD1. Germline V gives CDR1 SGHAT, CDR2 FQDESV (reference sequence). The junction had 14 bases not matched to a gene; V was cut back by 4 bases and J by 6 bases. The CDR3 sequence is 17 residues long. The CDR3 reads CASSSGTGGLLNLEQYF. The CDR3 region has the DNA TGTGCCAGCAGCTCCGGGACAGGGGGTCTACTCAACCTCGAGCAGTACTTC.

In this sample, this clonotype turned up many times. V and J are TRBV28 and TRBJ2-2; D possibly corresponds to TRBD1 (6 bases). The CDR3 extends over 17 amino acids. Germline CDR1 is MDHEN and CDR2 is SYDVKM. V dropped 5 bases and J dropped 0 bases, with 16 bases sitting between them. The CDR3 DNA reads TGTGCCAGCAGTGGGGGAAGGACAGTTTCGAACACCGGGGAGCTGTTTTTT. It encodes CASSGGRTVSNTGELFF.

This clonotype showed up many times. The J gene is TRBJ1-2, the V gene TRBV20-1; D is ambiguous. The CDR3 consists of 12 residues. The germline V and J ends were trimmed by 6 bases and 8 bases, with 16 bases remaining between them. Per the germline V gene, CDR1 is DFQATT and CDR2 is SNEGSKA (reference sequence). CDR3: CSARRTGEGYTF. CDR3 bases: TGCAGTGCCAGACGGACCGGAGAGGGCTACACCTTC.

Ten or more counts support this clonotype. The rearrangement uses TRBV5-1 and TRBJ1-1, with D tentatively TRBD1 (6 bases). This CDR3 contains 14 residues. Germline CDR1 and CDR2: SGHRS and YFSETQ. V was clipped by 2 bases and J by 5 bases, with 13 bases between them. The CDR3: CASSLLTGSTEAFF. The DNA of the CDR3 is TGCGCCAGCAGCTTACTGACAGGTTCAACTGAAGCTTTCTTT.